The 29 T cell receptor beta chains listed next were all sequenced from one sample in a study of T cells in Graves' hyperthyroidism and ophthalmopathy. The TCR beta CDR3 regions underwent amplification using RNA transcripts as the source. Researchers ran a first-round RT-PCR on the TCR CDR3 using the HTBI primer set. TCRdb redid the calling of the multiplex PCR reads with MiXCR, one entry per CDR3 protein. The data contain under 250,000 distinct CDR3 sequences, approximately 23% of them singletons. Sequenced sample: blood. These receptors were taken from a woman aged 40 to 49 with Graves' ophthalmopathy.

This clonotype was picked up a small number of times. This sequence may be a read error, since a much larger clone differs from it by one base. J is TRBJ2-2 and V is TRBV15, with no clear D. The CDR3 contains 15 residues. V was trimmed by 0 bases and J by 7 bases, leaving 12 bases between them. CDR1 is LNHNV and CDR2 is YYDKDF in the germline V gene (reference sequence). The chain's CDR3 is CATSRDVGLSGELFF. CDR3 sequence (DNA): TGTGCCACCAGCAGAGATGTAGGGTTGAGCGGGGAGCTGTTTTTT.

The chain carries TRBV30 and TRBJ1-5; 7 positions match TRBD1. V lost 5 bases to trimming and J lost 6 bases; unmatched junction nucleotides: 10. CDR1 is GTSNPN, CDR2 SVGIG, per germline (reference sequence). This CDR3 region has 14 residues. The DNA for the CDR3 is TGTGCCTGGGCTCAGGGGGTATCGGTTCAGCCCCAGCATTTT. This gives the protein CAWAQGVSVQPQHF.

In this sample, this clonotype turned up many times. This sequence joins TRBV11-2 and TRBJ2-7; D may be TRBD2 (6 bases). CDR3 length: 15 residues. V shed 0 bases and J shed 3 bases, with 12 bases lying between them. CDR1 and CDR2 from the germline V gene are SGHAT and FQNNGV. The CDR3 region is CASSLDSGYYYEQYF. CDR3 sequence (DNA): TGTGCCAGCAGCTTAGATAGCGGATACTACTACGAGCAGTACTTC.

This chain uses TRBV27 with TRBJ2-7, with 15 nucleotides matching TRBD2. J was trimmed by 6 bases and V by 7 bases; bases with no gene match: 7. The CDR3 has 15 residues. CDR1 is MNHEY, CDR2 SMNVEV, per germline (reference sequence). CDR3 in amino acids: CASMGLAGGKFEQYF. CDR3 DNA sequence: TGTGCCAGCATGGGACTAGCGGGAGGAAAGTTCGAGCAGTACTTC.

The chain joins TRBV28 to TRBJ2-2, with D possibly being TRBD1 (8 bases). CDR1 is MDHEN, CDR2 SYDVKM, per germline. CDR3 length: 15 residues. V was clipped by 5 bases and J by 6 bases, with 16 bases between them. CDR3 amino acids: CASSPWTGRAGELFF. Written as DNA, the CDR3 is TGTGCCAGCAGTCCCTGGACAGGGAGGGCCGGGGAGCTGTTTTTT.

This clonotype was picked up many times. The chain uses TRBV7-6 and TRBJ2-7; D is unclear. Germline V gives CDR1 SGHVS, CDR2 FNYEAQ. Trimming took off 3 bases at V and 2 bases at J, with 8 bases between the two ends. This CDR3 comprises 13 residues. The DNA for the CDR3 is TGTGCCAGCAGCTTGGCGGTGACCTACGAGCAGTACTTC. Translation gives CASSLAVTYEQYF.

In this sample, this clonotype turned up many times. The chain is built from TRBV7-8 and TRBJ1-1, with D maybe TRBD1 (5 bases). The V and J ends lost 4 bases and 2 bases respectively, with 8 bases between them. The germline V gene has CDR1 SGHVS and CDR2 FQNEAQ. This CDR3 has 13 residues. The CDR3 sequence: CASSWTPNTEAFF. DNA of the CDR3: TGTGCCAGCAGCTGGACACCAAACACTGAAGCTTTCTTT.

The table lists this clonotype with many counts. The rearrangement joins TRBV11-2 to TRBJ2-3, with D tentatively TRBD2 (6 bases). This CDR3 contains 15 residues. Germline loops: CDR1 SGHAT, CDR2 FQNNGV. Trimming cost V 5 bases and J 0 bases, with 12 bases left between them. This chain's CDR3 is CASSPESGSTDTQYF. The CDR3 nucleotides read TGTGCCAGCAGCCCGGAGAGCGGGAGCACAGATACGCAGTATTTT.

This clonotype was seen at least ten times. The chain recombines TRBV6-5 with TRBJ2-5; 7 bases line up with TRBD2. Germline CDR1 is MNHEY and CDR2 is SVGAGI. V was clipped by 5 bases and J by 4 bases; unmatched bases: 10. There are 15 residues in the CDR3. The CDR3 DNA sequence: TGTGCCAGCAGTCCCCTCAGCGGGACCTTAGAGACCCAGTACTTC. This encodes CASSPLSGTLETQYF.

The table lists this clonotype with a few counts. The chain links TRBV20-1 to TRBJ1-5, with 8 bases identical to TRBD1. V lost 2 bases to trimming and J lost 6 bases; unmatched junction nucleotides: 6. From germline, CDR1 is DFQATT and CDR2 SNEGSKA (reference sequence). The CDR3 sequence is 14 residues long. The CDR3 sequence: CSARPQGAAQPQHF. The CDR3 bases are TGCAGTGCTAGACCGCAGGGGGCAGCTCAGCCCCAGCATTTT.

This clonotype occurred many times. The chain combines TRBV14 with TRBJ2-7, with unresolved D. The V gene's germline CDR1 is SGHDN and CDR2 FVKESK. Deletions cut 4 bases from V and 0 bases from J, with 10 bases between. There are 14 residues in the CDR3. Here the CDR3 DNA reads TGTGCCAGCAGCCCAGAATTAGACTCCTACGAGCAGTACTTC. It translates to CASSPELDSYEQYF.

J is TRBJ2-7 and V is TRBV7-9, with D maybe TRBD2 (6 bases). Trimming took 2 bases from V and 5 from J, leaving 16 bases between them. Looked up from germline, CDR1 is SEHNR and CDR2 is FQNEAQ (reference sequence). The CDR3 totals 15 residues. CDR3 loop: CASSLRNLAPDEQYF. CDR3 sequence (DNA): TGTGCCAGCAGCTTACGGAACCTAGCGCCGGACGAGCAGTACTTC.

This clonotype occurred many times. The V and J genes are TRBV13 and TRBJ2-7, with 11 bases fitting TRBD2. Germline V gene lookup returns CDR1 PRHDT and CDR2 FYEKMQ (reference sequence). This CDR3 has 16 amino acids. Unmatched junction bases numbered 7, after V lost 6 bases and J lost 0 bases. In DNA, the CDR3 is TGTGCCAGCAGACCCTTAGCGGGAGGGAGCTCCTACGAGCAGTACTTC. Translation gives CASRPLAGGSSYEQYF.

The chain has TRBV7-8 and TRBJ1-1; 8 bases fit TRBD1. The germline V gene encodes CDR1 SGHVS and CDR2 FQNEAQ. The CDR3 has 15 amino acids. J was trimmed by 2 bases and V by 1 base; bases with no gene match: 3. The CDR3 here is CASSLGTGSNTEAFF. CDR3 bases: TGTGCCAGCAGCTTAGGGACAGGGAGTAACACTGAAGCTTTCTTT.

This clonotype was observed many times. This rearrangement joins TRBV7-6 to TRBJ1-3; 10 nucleotides agree with TRBD1. Per the germline V gene, CDR1 is SGHVS and CDR2 is FNYEAQ. Unmatched junction bases numbered 9, after V lost 5 bases and J lost 2 bases. CDR3 size: 17 residues. CDR3 protein: CASSQTPGTGAGNTIYF. The CDR3 bases are TGTGCCAGCAGCCAAACCCCCGGGACAGGGGCTGGAAACACCATATATTTT.

The J gene is TRBJ2-7, the V gene TRBV27; 13 bases match TRBD2. Germline V lookup: CDR1 MNHEY, CDR2 SMNVEV (reference sequence). CDR3 length: 16 residues. V trimming: 5 bases; J trimming: 5 bases; junction bases outside the gene matches: 9. In DNA form, the CDR3 reads TGTGCCAGCAGTGATCGGACTAGCGGGAGTAACCACGAGCAGTACTTC. Protein sequence: CASSDRTSGSNHEQYF.

This clonotype was recorded many times. The chain employs TRBV28 and TRBJ1-5, with 7 bases identical to TRBD1. From germline, CDR1 is MDHEN and CDR2 SYDVKM. V shed 8 bases, J shed 5 bases, and the junction held 6 bases outside the gene matches. There are 13 residues in the CDR3. The chain's CDR3 is CASHRQGDQPQHF. DNA of the CDR3: TGTGCCAGCCATAGACAGGGTGATCAGCCCCAGCATTTT.

This clonotype was recorded many times. The rearrangement joins TRBV29-1 to TRBJ2-7; 13 bases match TRBD2. The CDR3 consists of 13 residues. V lost 5 bases and J lost 4; bases outside the gene matches: 2. Germline loops: CDR1 SQVTM, CDR2 ANQGSEA. The CDR3 coding sequence is TGCAGCGTTCGGACTAGCGGGAGTTACGAGCAGTACTTC. It specifies CSVRTSGSYEQYF.

This clonotype has more than one count but fewer than ten. Possible read error: a much larger clone is one base away. The rearrangement uses TRBV28 and TRBJ2-4; 10 positions match TRBD2. The CDR3 spans 18 residues. Per the germline V gene, CDR1 is MDHEN and CDR2 is SYDVKM. CDR3 in DNA: TGTGCCAGCACCCCTCCCGCTAGCGGGAGCATAGCCAAAAACACTCAGTACTTC. Translation: CASTPPASGSIAKNTQYF.

Many counts were recorded for this clonotype. This chain connects TRBV7-9 to TRBJ1-2; D unclear. This CDR3 is built from 12 residues. The V gene's germline CDR1 is SEHNR and CDR2 FQNEAQ (reference sequence). V lost 2 bases to trimming and J lost 4 bases, with 5 bases between them. The CDR3 loop reads CASSLQAYGYTF. CDR3 in DNA: TGTGCCAGCAGCTTACAGGCCTATGGCTACACCTTC.

CDR3 nucleotides: TGTGCCAGCAGTGTAGCCCAGGGGGGCTACGAGCAGTACTTC. Translation gives CASSVAQGGYEQYF. The genes are TRBV2 and TRBJ2-7; D is perhaps TRBD1 (7 bases). This CDR3 is built from 14 residues. V dropped 4 bases and J dropped 3 bases, with 13 bases sitting between them. Germline CDR1 is SNHLY and CDR2 is FYNNEI.

This clonotype was picked up many times. The chain combines TRBV24-1 with TRBJ1-5; D ambiguous. The CDR3 consists of 14 residues. V shed 3 bases and J shed 6 bases, with 11 bases lying between them. CDR1 and CDR2 from the germline V gene are KGHDR and SFDVKD. This CDR3 is CATSDAWDGQPQHF. CDR3 nucleotide sequence: TGTGCCACCAGTGATGCTTGGGATGGTCAGCCCCAGCATTTT.

This clonotype was recorded at least ten times. This rearrangement joins TRBV28 to TRBJ2-4; 8 nucleotides align to TRBD1. Germline CDR1 reads MDHEN; CDR2 reads SYDVKM. V gave up 5 bases and J gave up 8 bases; unmatched junction bases: 11. The CDR3 loop spans 15 amino acids. The CDR3: CASSSSGGRVHIQYF. As DNA, the CDR3 is TGTGCCAGCAGTAGCTCAGGGGGCAGGGTTCACATTCAGTACTTC.

A few counts support this clonotype. This rearrangement joins TRBV20-1 to TRBJ2-5; TRBD2 aligns across 8 bases. Losses at the gene ends were 5 bases for V and 5 bases for J; bases not matched to a gene: 4. The V gene's germline CDR1 is DFQATT and CDR2 SNEGSKA (reference sequence). The CDR3 consists of 12 residues. In DNA form, the CDR3 reads TGCAGTGCTCCGGGGGGGGCCGAGACCCAGTACTTC. Translation gives CSAPGGAETQYF.

The gene calls are TRBV30 and TRBJ2-5; 9 nucleotides line up with TRBD2. Germline CDR1 reads GTSNPN; CDR2 reads SVGIG (reference sequence). CDR3 length: 13 amino acids. The J segment lost 5 bases and the V segment lost 1 base, leaving 2 bases of the junction unmatched. The CDR3: CAWSGGGAETQYF. The CDR3 region has the DNA TGTGCCTGGAGTGGCGGGGGGGCCGAGACCCAGTACTTC.

This clonotype has at least ten counts. This chain connects TRBV6-2 or TRBV6-3 to TRBJ2-7; TRBD1 agrees at 8 bases. The CDR3 is 14 residues long. V was pared by 5 bases and J by 3 bases, with 6 bases of the junction left unmatched. The germline CDR1 and CDR2 sequences are MNHEY and SVGEGT. CDR3 nucleotide sequence: TGTGCCAGCAGTGACCCGGGACAGGACTACGAGCAGTACTTC. Amino acids: CASSDPGQDYEQYF.

This sequence joins TRBV6-5 and TRBJ1-2, with D possibly TRBD1 on 6 matching bases. The CDR3 runs to 15 residues. Trimming left V 2 bases short and J 2 bases short, with 12 bases between. Germline CDR1 MNHEY, CDR2 SVGAGI. The CDR3 is CASSYPRGGNYGYTF. The DNA of the CDR3 is TGTGCCAGCAGTTACCCGAGGGGGGGAAACTATGGCTACACCTTC.

For this clonotype: This may come from a read error, since a much larger clone is one base off. The V gene is TRBV24-1, the J gene TRBJ2-2; D is ambiguous. Deletions cut 0 bases from V and 6 bases from J, with 4 bases between. The CDR3 has 13 amino acids. CDR1 and CDR2 from the germline V gene are KGHDR and SFDVKD. This CDR3 reads CATSDLEAGELFF. The CDR3 nucleotides are TGTGCCACCAGTGATTTGGAAGCCGGGGAGCTGTTTTTT.

This chain joins TRBV6-2 or TRBV6-3 and TRBJ1-5; the D gene is possibly TRBD1 (6 bases). Between the trimmed V and J ends, which lost 5 bases and 5 bases, there was a span of 16 bases. Germline lookup yields CDR1 MNHEY and CDR2 SVGEGT. CDR3 length: 15 residues. Written as DNA, the CDR3 is TGTGCCAGCAGTCACGGACAGATTCACGATCAGCCCCAGCATTTT. Protein: CASSHGQIHDQPQHF.